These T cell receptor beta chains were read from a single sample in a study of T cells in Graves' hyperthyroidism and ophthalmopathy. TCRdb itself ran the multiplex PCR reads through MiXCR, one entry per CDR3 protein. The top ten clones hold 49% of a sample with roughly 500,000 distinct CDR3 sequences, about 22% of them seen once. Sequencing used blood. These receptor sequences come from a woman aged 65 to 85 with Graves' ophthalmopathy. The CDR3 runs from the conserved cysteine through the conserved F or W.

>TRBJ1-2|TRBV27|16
CASSSSRDRVKHGYTF
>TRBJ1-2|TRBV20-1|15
CSAPGQGIGLDGYTF
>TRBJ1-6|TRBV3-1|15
CASSLRGQGRAPLHF
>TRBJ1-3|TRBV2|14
CASSGEGSGNAIYF
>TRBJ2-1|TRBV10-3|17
CAITQREGSSSYNEQFF
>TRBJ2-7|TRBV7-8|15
CASSLDSGAGLEQYF
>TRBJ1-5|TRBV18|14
CASSPQVSTQPQHF
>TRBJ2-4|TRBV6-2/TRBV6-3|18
CASSYSSDATIAKNIQYF
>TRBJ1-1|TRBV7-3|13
CASSDRVAGQAFF
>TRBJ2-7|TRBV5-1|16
CASSLMGLRSDYEQYF
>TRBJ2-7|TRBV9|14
CASSASGVGYEQYF
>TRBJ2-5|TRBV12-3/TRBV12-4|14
CASTGDTSQETQYF
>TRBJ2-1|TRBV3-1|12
CASSQWGGEQFF
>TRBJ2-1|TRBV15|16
CATSINLAGAGNEQFF
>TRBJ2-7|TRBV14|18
CASSQAKLQGPHPREQYF
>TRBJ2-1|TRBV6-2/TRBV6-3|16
CASSSLAGDAGNEQFF
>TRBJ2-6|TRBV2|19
CASSEEGHPGFSGANVLTF
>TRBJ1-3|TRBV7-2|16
CASSHSLQGARNTIYF
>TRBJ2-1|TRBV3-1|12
CASSQDMRGQFF
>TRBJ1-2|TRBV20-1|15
CSARGILQSNYGYTF
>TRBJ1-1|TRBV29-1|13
CSVPDRVGPEAFF
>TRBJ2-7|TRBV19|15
CASSINSGKGYEQYF